Below, one TCR beta chain is given with its context. Assay used: immunoSEQ multiplex PCR; TCRdb lists only in-frame clones, some missing. The sample lists about 300,000 clones; about 90% were seen once. This record comes from a study of blood T cell repertoires in COVID-19. Germline V gene data show CDR1 as MNHNS and CDR2 as SASEGT. Losses at the gene ends were 3 bases for V and 7 bases for J; bases not matched to a gene: 3. The CDR3 loop spans 13 amino acids. The sample consisted of PBMCs or T cells enriched from blood (not recorded which). The TCR originated in a woman in her fifties or sixties who had been exposed to COVID-19. The chain uses TRBV6-1 and TRBJ1-5; 7 bases are a match to TRBD1. The CDR3 region is CASSDDRDQPQHF. The CDR3 DNA reads as TGTGCCAGCAGTGATGACAGGGACCAGCCCCAGCATTTT.